This T cell receptor (beta chain) emerged from a study of T cell responses to AZD1222 COVID-19 vaccine. Overall study results and limits: Vaccination with two AZD1222 doses was followed by a rise in Spike-specific TCR breadth and depth.

To note about this clone: Its antigen is currently unknown.

Using immunoSEQ multiplex PCR, the repertoire was profiled, and TCRdb retains in-frame clones only, with some absent. The data show about 180,000 clones, around 88% seen once. This CDR3 comprises 15 residues. Germline assignment: CDR1 LNHNV and CDR2 YYDKDF (reference sequence). The ends were cut back, 0 bases at V and 5 bases at J, with 10 bases in the middle. This sequence was found in an adult who received the AZD1222 COVID-19 vaccine. The chain carries TRBV15 and TRBJ1-4, with a possible D match to TRBD1 (6 bases). The sequences come from peripheral blood, collected 28 days after the second AZD1222 dose. CDR3: CATSREYRENEKLFF. In DNA, the CDR3 is TGTGCCACCAGCAGAGAATACAGGGAAAATGAAAAACTGTTTTTT.